The 31 T cell receptor beta chains below come from one sample, sequenced in a study of blood T cell repertoires in COVID-19. The table came from immunoSEQ multiplex PCR; TCRdb's copy has only in-frame clones and leaves some out. Here the sample spans about 82,000 clones, roughly 79% being singletons. Sequencing input: peripheral blood. The receptors here all came from a man of 80 years or more with acute or convalescent COVID-19.

This rearrangement joins TRBV7-2 to TRBJ2-1; 7 bases are shared with TRBD1. The junction had 2 bases not matched to a gene; V was cut back by 5 bases and J by 4 bases. The CDR3 loop spans 13 amino acids. In germline, CDR1 is SGHTA, CDR2 FQGNSA. CDR3 DNA sequence: TGTGCCAGCAGCCGGGACAGTTACAATGAGCAGTTCTTC. Protein product: CASSRDSYNEQFF.

The chain employs TRBV2 and TRBJ2-1, with a tentative D call TRBD2 (6 bases). V shed 5 bases and J shed 3 bases, with 14 bases lying between them. This CDR3 region has 15 residues. The germline V gene has CDR1 SNHLY and CDR2 FYNNEI. The DNA of the CDR3 is TGTGCCAGCAGTATAACCGGGACTGGCTACAATGAGCAGTTCTTC. Its translation: CASSITGTGYNEQFF.

The gene calls are TRBV19 and TRBJ1-4; no firm D call. Between the trimmed V and J ends, which lost 4 bases and 14 bases, there was a span of 17 bases. The CDR3 runs to 13 residues. CDR1 is LNHDA and CDR2 is SQIVND in the germline V gene (reference sequence). CDR3 DNA sequence: TGTGCCAGTAGTACCAGCGGCACGGTGAGGCTGTTTTTT. This codes for CASSTSGTVRLFF.

DNA of the CDR3: TGTGCCAGCAGGACCCGGGACAGGGCTCAAGGCTACACCTTC. Translated: CASRTRDRAQGYTF. The J gene is TRBJ1-2, the V gene TRBV5-4; 9 bases are a match to TRBD1. Germline V lookup: CDR1 SGHNT, CDR2 YYREEE (reference sequence). V lost 5 bases and J lost 8; bases outside the gene matches: 10. The CDR3 runs to 14 residues.

This chain links TRBV28 with TRBJ2-7, with 8 bases aligning to TRBD1. V trimming: 2 bases; J trimming: 1 base; junction bases outside the gene matches: 10. Looked up from germline, CDR1 is MDHEN and CDR2 is SYDVKM. This CDR3 region has 17 residues. CDR3 amino acids: CASSLLPTGEESYEQYF. CDR3 nucleotides: TGTGCCAGCAGTTTACTCCCGACAGGGGAAGAATCCTACGAGCAGTACTTC. The full variable domain, rest sourced from reference TRBV28 and TRBJ2-7, is DVKVTQSSRYLVKRTGEKVFLECVQDMDHENMFWYRQDPGLGLRLIYFSYDVKMKEKGDIPEGYSVSREKKERFSLILESASTNQTSMYLCASSLLPTGEESYEQYFGPGTRLTVT.

This clone was picked up a small number of times. The chain has TRBV18 and TRBJ2-2, with D unresolved. The CDR3 loop spans 14 amino acids. CDR1 and CDR2 from the germline V gene are KGHSH and LQKENI. Trimming took off 6 bases at V and 3 bases at J, with 11 bases between the two ends. The CDR3 here is CASSLGADTGELFF. Written as DNA, the CDR3 is TGTGCCAGCTCCCTGGGCGCCGACACCGGGGAGCTGTTTTTT. Full variable domain (remainder filled in from reference TRBV18 and TRBJ2-2): NAGVMQNPRHLVRRRGQEARLRCSPMKGHSHVYWYRQLPEEGLKFMVYLQKENIIDESGMPKERFSAEFPKEGPSILRIQQVVRGDSAAYFCASSLGADTGELFFGEGSRLTVL.

This clone was seen a handful of times. V and J are TRBV30 and TRBJ2-1, with 10 bases that match TRBD1. The CDR3 loop spans 16 amino acids. Germline CDR1 is GTSNPN and CDR2 is SVGIG (reference sequence). Germline trimming cut 6 bases from V and 5 bases from J; bases unmatched to any gene: 13. The chain's CDR3 is CACYRPFGTGDNEQFF. The DNA for the CDR3 is TGTGCCTGCTACCGCCCTTTCGGGACAGGGGACAATGAGCAGTTCTTC.

The chain is built from TRBV28 and TRBJ1-1; 9 bases are shared with TRBD1. The junction had 9 bases not matched to a gene; V was cut back by 2 bases and J by 11 bases. This CDR3 region has 14 residues. In germline, CDR1 is MDHEN, CDR2 SYDVKM. In DNA, the CDR3 is TGTGCCAGCAGTTTAGACAACAGGGGGCTGGGGGCTTTCTTT. This codes for CASSLDNRGLGAFF.

The rearrangement joins TRBV4-2 to TRBJ2-4, with D perhaps TRBD2 (6 bases). The CDR3 extends over 16 amino acids. V was shortened by 4 bases and J by 7 bases, with 20 bases between the two germline ends. The germline V gene encodes CDR1 LGHNA and CDR2 YNFKEQ. CDR3 protein: CASSPRTGGKDNIQYF. The CDR3, as DNA: TGTGCCAGCAGCCCCAGGACTGGAGGGAAAGACAACATTCAGTACTTC.

This clone was detected only a few times. V and J are TRBV30 and TRBJ1-1; 12 nucleotides agree with TRBD1. Per the germline V gene, CDR1 is GTSNPN and CDR2 is SVGIG (reference sequence). This CDR3 comprises 14 residues. The V segment lost 5 bases and the J segment 3 bases; nucleotides outside the gene matches: 4. CDR3 bases: TGTGCCTGGGGGACAGGGGGCTTTGACACTGAAGCTTTCTTT. Translated, it gives CAWGTGGFDTEAFF.

This clone came up a few times. This chain's CDR3 is CASVVWGGGYTF. In DNA, the CDR3 is TGTGCCAGCGTGGTATGGGGAGGAGGCTACACCTTC. The chain joins TRBV2 to TRBJ1-2; no reliable D call. Germline CDR1 SNHLY, CDR2 FYNNEI. The CDR3 loop spans 12 amino acids. V lost 8 bases to trimming and J lost 8 bases, with 15 bases between them.

Remarks on this clone: The junction shows a germline mismatch at one end, possibly a read error. V is TRBV7-8 and J is TRBJ1-1; D call uncertain. This CDR3 comprises 15 residues. In germline, CDR1 is SGHVS, CDR2 FQNEAQ. CDR3 in DNA: TGTGCCAGCAGATTAGGGTACACAATGAACACTGAAGCTTTCTTT. Its translation: CASRLGYTMNTEAFF.

This sequence joins TRBV7-2 and TRBJ2-7, with TRBD1 matching over 7 bases. V shed 0 bases and J 3 bases; nucleotides not matched to a gene: 5. The CDR3 covers 15 residues. The V gene's germline CDR1 is SGHTA and CDR2 FQGNSA. In DNA, the CDR3 is TGTGCCAGCAGCTTAGCGCCGACAGGGAACTACGAGCAGTACTTC. Translation: CASSLAPTGNYEQYF.

The rearrangement joins TRBV5-1 to TRBJ2-1, with 11 bases aligning to TRBD2. Germline-derived CDR1 and CDR2 are SGHRS and YFSETQ. The trim removed 0 bases at V and 2 bases at J, leaving 1 base unmatched. This CDR3 is built from 16 residues. The DNA of the CDR3 is TGCGCCAGCAGCTTGGGACTAGCGGGAACCTACAATGAGCAGTTCTTC. Translated, it gives CASSLGLAGTYNEQFF. The variable domain in full, with the rest retrieved from reference TRBV5-1 and TRBJ2-1, is KAGVTQTPRYLIKTRGQQVTLSCSPISGHRSVSWYQQTPGQGLQFLFEYFSETQRNKGNFPGRFSGRQFSNSRSEMNVSTLELGDSALYLCASSLGLAGTYNEQFFGPGTRLTVL.

In its sample, this clone was seen a few times. The genes are TRBV27 and TRBJ2-7, with 11 bases identical to TRBD2. Losses at the gene ends were 0 bases for V and 4 bases for J; bases not matched to a gene: 5. The CDR3 sequence is 16 residues long. The germline V gene has CDR1 MNHEY and CDR2 SMNVEV (reference sequence). CDR3 nucleotide sequence: TGTGCCAGCAGTTTATCCGGGGCTAGCGGGAGGTACGAGCAGTACTTC. Translated: CASSLSGASGRYEQYF.

This clone was detected only once. The chain employs TRBV24-1 and TRBJ2-1, with 7 bases that match TRBD2. V was clipped by 1 base and J by 3 bases; unmatched bases: 2. Per the germline V gene, CDR1 is KGHDR and CDR2 is SFDVKD. The CDR3 is 15 residues long. This CDR3 is CATSDFGGGYNEQFF. As DNA, the CDR3 is TGTGCCACCAGTGATTTCGGCGGGGGCTACAATGAGCAGTTCTTC.

In this sample, this clone turned up once. The chain combines TRBV6-2 or TRBV6-3 with TRBJ2-7; D uncertain. Trimming cost V 6 bases and J 6 bases, with 9 bases left between them. The CDR3 has 11 residues. CDR1 and CDR2 (germline): MNHEY, SVGEGT. CDR3 in amino acids: CASSHTFEQYF. In DNA form, the CDR3 reads TGTGCCAGCAGCCACACCTTCGAGCAGTACTTC.

V gene TRBV18 combines with J gene TRBJ1-2, with TRBD1 matching 10 bases. The germline CDR1 and CDR2 sequences are KGHSH and LQKENI. The CDR3 covers 15 residues. The trim removed 3 bases at V and 4 bases at J, leaving 5 bases unmatched. Here the CDR3 reads CASSPGTGVSYGYTF. DNA of the CDR3: TGTGCCAGCTCACCCGGGACAGGGGTGAGCTATGGCTACACCTTC.

The rearrangement uses TRBV18 and TRBJ2-5; D remains ambiguous. CDR3 length: 14 amino acids. V lost 8 bases, J lost 2 bases, and 15 bases lay in between. Germline V gene sequence: CDR1 KGHSH, CDR2 LQKENI. CDR3 sequence: CASTKPNGQETQYF. In nucleotides, the CDR3 is TGTGCCAGCACTAAACCCAACGGGCAAGAGACCCAGTACTTC.

The chain combines TRBV28 with TRBJ1-1; D ambiguous. The CDR3 covers 16 residues. Germline V gene sequence: CDR1 MDHEN, CDR2 SYDVKM. Trimming took 6 bases from V and 7 from J, leaving 24 bases between them. The CDR3 DNA sequence: TGTGCCAGCAGCCGACCCCAAGTGATCGTCGGGAGTGAAGCTTTCTTT. It specifies CASSRPQVIVGSEAFF.

There are a few counts of this clone. This chain joins TRBV28 and TRBJ2-2, with D possibly matching TRBD1 (6 bases). This CDR3 spans 15 amino acids. V lost 6 bases and J lost 4, with 15 bases in between. Per germline, CDR1 MDHEN and CDR2 SYDVKM. The CDR3 loop reads CASSPPGVLTGELFF. The CDR3 DNA reads TGTGCCAGCAGCCCCCCAGGGGTCCTCACCGGGGAGCTGTTTTTT. Looking up the rest from reference TRBV28 and TRBJ2-2 gives the full variable domain: DVKVTQSSRYLVKRTGEKVFLECVQDMDHENMFWYRQDPGLGLRLIYFSYDVKMKEKGDIPEGYSVSREKKERFSLILESASTNQTSMYLCASSPPGVLTGELFFGEGSRLTVL.

CDR3 nucleotide sequence: TGTGCCAGCAGCGGGAGGGGGGAAGGCGAGCAGTACTTC. As protein: CASSGRGEGEQYF. The chain links TRBV12-3 or TRBV12-4 to TRBJ2-7; 8 positions agree with TRBD2. Trimming removed 6 bases from V and 6 bases from J; junction bases left unmatched: 7. The CDR3 consists of 13 residues.

The chain carries TRBV12-3 or TRBV12-4 and TRBJ2-1; D is unclear. Trimming cost V 6 bases and J 4 bases, with 10 bases left between them. The CDR3 extends over 13 amino acids. The DNA for the CDR3 is TGTGCCAGCAGGAAAGCTCTTTACAATGAGCAGTTCTTC. It is translated as CASRKALYNEQFF.

This clone appeared once. The chain recombines TRBV29-1 with TRBJ2-3; 11 bases line up with TRBD1. The germline V gene encodes CDR1 SQVTM and CDR2 ANQGSEA. The J segment lost 5 bases and the V segment lost 1 base, leaving 8 bases of the junction unmatched. The CDR3 is 16 amino acids. The DNA for the CDR3 is TGCAGCGTTGAAGGGGAGGACAGGGGGCGTGTAGATACGCAGTATTTT. Encoded protein: CSVEGEDRGRVDTQYF.

The rearrangement joins TRBV6-5 to TRBJ2-2, with D perhaps matching TRBD2 (5 bases). CDR1 and CDR2 from the germline V gene are MNHEY and SVGAGI. The CDR3 is made up of 14 amino acids. V lost 8 bases to trimming and J lost 4 bases, with 14 bases between them. In nucleotides, the CDR3 is TGTGCCAGCGGCTGGACTTTATTCACCGGGGAGCTGTTTTTT. Amino acids: CASGWTLFTGELFF.

The gene calls are TRBV6-6 and TRBJ2-3; no firm D call. Germline CDR1 reads MNHNY; CDR2 reads SVGAGI (reference sequence). The V and J ends lost 2 bases and 6 bases respectively, with 9 bases between them. This CDR3 contains 13 residues. The CDR3 is CASSYQETDTQYF. In DNA, the CDR3 is TGTGCCAGCAGTTACCAGGAAACGGATACGCAGTATTTT.

About this clone itself: Other DNA sequences in the sample encode the same CDR3. J is TRBJ1-2 and V is TRBV7-9, with D possibly matching TRBD1 (6 bases). The CDR3 is 12 amino acids. Trimming stripped 3 bases from V and 4 bases from J, with 6 bases between. Germline-derived CDR1 and CDR2 are SEHNR and FQNEAQ (reference sequence). In DNA, the CDR3 is TGTGCCAGCAGCTTGACAGGCTATGGCTACACCTTC. Translating gives CASSLTGYGYTF.

V gene TRBV29-1 combines with J gene TRBJ2-5; D possibly corresponds to TRBD1 (5 bases). The V end lost 3 bases, the J end lost 1 base, and 9 bases lay between the germline ends. Germline CDR1 and CDR2: SQVTM and ANQGSEA. CDR3 length equals 13 residues. The CDR3 sequence: CSVEGRAQETQYF. The CDR3 DNA reads TGCAGCGTTGAGGGCAGGGCCCAAGAGACCCAGTACTTC.

The V call is TRBV5-1, the J call TRBJ2-2; TRBD2 agrees at 12 bases. The length of the CDR3 is 24 residues. Germline V lookup: CDR1 SGHRS, CDR2 YFSETQ. With V trimmed by 0 bases and J by 0 bases, 21 bases remained unmatched. In DNA, the CDR3 is TGCGCCAGCAGCTTGGTAAGGACTAGCGGGACCGGGAGGATCAACTCCGCGAACACCGGGGAGCTGTTTTTT. Residues: CASSLVRTSGTGRINSANTGELFF. Full variable domain (missing parts from reference TRBV5-1 and TRBJ2-2): KAGVTQTPRYLIKTRGQQVTLSCSPISGHRSVSWYQQTPGQGLQFLFEYFSETQRNKGNFPGRFSGRQFSNSRSEMNVSTLELGDSALYLCASSLVRTSGTGRINSANTGELFFGEGSRLTVL.

The rearrangement joins TRBV5-1 to TRBJ2-5, with 9 bases lining up with TRBD1. This CDR3 region has 13 residues. Trimming cost V 4 bases and J 5 bases; bases outside gene matches: 3. Germline lookup yields CDR1 SGHRS and CDR2 YFSETQ. CDR3 nucleotides: TGCGCCAGCAGCCGGACAGGGGTCGAGACCCAGTACTTC. Amino acids: CASSRTGVETQYF.

This rearrangement joins TRBV18 to TRBJ2-7; 13 nucleotides align to TRBD2. CDR1 is KGHSH, CDR2 LQKENI, per germline. The CDR3 sequence is 17 residues long. Losses at the gene ends were 3 bases for V and 3 bases for J; bases not matched to a gene: 8. The CDR3 protein is CASSPKSGTSGIYEQYF. The CDR3 nucleotides read TGTGCCAGCTCACCCAAGAGTGGGACTAGCGGGATCTACGAGCAGTACTTC.